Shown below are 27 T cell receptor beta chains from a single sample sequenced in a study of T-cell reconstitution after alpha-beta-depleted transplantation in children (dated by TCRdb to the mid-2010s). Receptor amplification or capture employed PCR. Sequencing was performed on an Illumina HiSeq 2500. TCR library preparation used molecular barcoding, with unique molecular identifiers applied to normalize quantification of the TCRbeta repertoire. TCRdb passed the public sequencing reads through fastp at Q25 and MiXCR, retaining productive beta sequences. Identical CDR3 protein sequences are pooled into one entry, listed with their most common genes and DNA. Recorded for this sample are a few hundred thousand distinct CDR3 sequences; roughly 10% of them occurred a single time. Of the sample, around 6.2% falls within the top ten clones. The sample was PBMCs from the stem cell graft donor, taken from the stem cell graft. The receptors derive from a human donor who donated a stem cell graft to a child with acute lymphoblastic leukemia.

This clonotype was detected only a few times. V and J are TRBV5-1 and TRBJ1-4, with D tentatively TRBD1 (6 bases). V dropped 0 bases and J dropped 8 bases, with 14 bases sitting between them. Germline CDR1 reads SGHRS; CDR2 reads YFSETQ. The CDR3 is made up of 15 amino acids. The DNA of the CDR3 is TGCGCCAGCAGCTTGGGGTACGGGGGCAGGGAAAAACTGTTTTTT. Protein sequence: CASSLGYGGREKLFF.

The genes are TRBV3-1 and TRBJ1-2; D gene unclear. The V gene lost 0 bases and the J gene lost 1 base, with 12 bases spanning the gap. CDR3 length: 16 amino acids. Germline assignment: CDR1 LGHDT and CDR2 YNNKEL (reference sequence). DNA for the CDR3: TGTGCCAGCAGCCAAGAGCGAGGGCGACTTAACTATGGCTACACCTTC. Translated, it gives CASSQERGRLNYGYTF.

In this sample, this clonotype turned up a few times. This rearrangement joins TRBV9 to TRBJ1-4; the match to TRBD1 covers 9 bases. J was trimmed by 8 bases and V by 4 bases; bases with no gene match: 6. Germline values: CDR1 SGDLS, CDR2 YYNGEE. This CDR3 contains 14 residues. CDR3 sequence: CASSSRDRDEKLFF. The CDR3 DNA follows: TGTGCCAGCAGCTCCCGGGACAGGGACGAAAAACTGTTTTTT.

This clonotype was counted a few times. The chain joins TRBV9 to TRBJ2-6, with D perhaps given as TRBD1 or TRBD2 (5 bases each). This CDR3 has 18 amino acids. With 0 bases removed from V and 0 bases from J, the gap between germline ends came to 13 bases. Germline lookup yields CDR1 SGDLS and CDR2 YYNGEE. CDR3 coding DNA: TGTGCCAGCAGCGTAGGTGAGGGGCGTTCCTCTGGGGCCAACGTCCTGACTTTC. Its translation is CASSVGEGRSSGANVLTF.

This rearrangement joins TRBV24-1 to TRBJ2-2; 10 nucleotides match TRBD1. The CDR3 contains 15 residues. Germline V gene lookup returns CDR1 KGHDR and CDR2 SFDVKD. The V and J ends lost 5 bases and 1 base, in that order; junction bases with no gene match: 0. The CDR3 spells CATSGTGGNTGELFF. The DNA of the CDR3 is TGTGCCACCAGTGGGACAGGGGGGAACACCGGGGAGCTGTTTTTT.

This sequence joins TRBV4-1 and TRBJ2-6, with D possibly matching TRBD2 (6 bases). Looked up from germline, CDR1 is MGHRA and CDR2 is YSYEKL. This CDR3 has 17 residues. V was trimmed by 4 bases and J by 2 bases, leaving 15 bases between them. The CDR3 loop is CASSRGEWGPGANVLTF. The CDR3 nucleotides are TGCGCCAGCAGCCGGGGGGAGTGGGGCCCTGGGGCCAACGTCCTGACTTTC.

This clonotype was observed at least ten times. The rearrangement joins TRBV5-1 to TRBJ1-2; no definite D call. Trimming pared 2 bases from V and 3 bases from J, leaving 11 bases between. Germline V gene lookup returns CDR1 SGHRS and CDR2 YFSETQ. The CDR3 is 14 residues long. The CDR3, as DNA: TGCGCCAGCAGCTTTGGCAGTTCAGACTATGGCTACACCTTC. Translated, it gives CASSFGSSDYGYTF.

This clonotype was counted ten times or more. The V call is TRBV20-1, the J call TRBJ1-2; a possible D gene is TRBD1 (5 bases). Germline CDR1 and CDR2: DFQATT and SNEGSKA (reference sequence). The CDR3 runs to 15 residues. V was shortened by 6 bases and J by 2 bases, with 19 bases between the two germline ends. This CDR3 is CSAPPAGIANYGYTF. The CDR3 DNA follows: TGCAGTGCACCGCCGGCAGGGATTGCGAACTATGGCTACACCTTC.

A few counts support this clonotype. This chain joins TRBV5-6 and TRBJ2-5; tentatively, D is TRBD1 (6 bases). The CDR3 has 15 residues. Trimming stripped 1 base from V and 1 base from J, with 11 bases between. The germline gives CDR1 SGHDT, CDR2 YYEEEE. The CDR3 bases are TGTGCCAGCAGCTTGAGGGCAGGGGTCCAAGAGACCCAGTACTTC. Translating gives CASSLRAGVQETQYF.

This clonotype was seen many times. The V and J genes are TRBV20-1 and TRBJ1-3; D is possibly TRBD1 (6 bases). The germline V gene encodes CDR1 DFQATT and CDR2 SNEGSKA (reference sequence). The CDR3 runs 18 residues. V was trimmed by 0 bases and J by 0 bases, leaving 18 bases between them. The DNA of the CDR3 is TGCAGTGCTAGAGATCAGTTTCTGGGGGCGAGCTCTGGAAACACCATATATTTT. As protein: CSARDQFLGASSGNTIYF.

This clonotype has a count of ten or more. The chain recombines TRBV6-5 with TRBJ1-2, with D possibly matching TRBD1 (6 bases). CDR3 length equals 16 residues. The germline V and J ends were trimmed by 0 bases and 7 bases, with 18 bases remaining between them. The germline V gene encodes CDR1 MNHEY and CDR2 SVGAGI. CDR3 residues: CASSYSMSGAGGGYTF. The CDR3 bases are TGTGCCAGCAGTTACTCGATGTCGGGGGCTGGGGGTGGCTACACCTTC.

The CDR3 DNA is TGTGCCAGCAGCCCAGGGGGGACCCAGTACTTC. Protein product: CASSPGGTQYF. This chain uses TRBV12-3 or TRBV12-4 with TRBJ2-5; 7 bases are a match to TRBD1. The CDR3 length is 11 residues. Germline trimming cut 6 bases from V and 7 bases from J; bases unmatched to any gene: 2.

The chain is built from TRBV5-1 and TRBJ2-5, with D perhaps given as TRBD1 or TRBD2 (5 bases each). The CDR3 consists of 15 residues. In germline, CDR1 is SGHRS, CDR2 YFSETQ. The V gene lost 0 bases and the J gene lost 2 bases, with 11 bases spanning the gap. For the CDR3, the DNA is TGCGCCAGCAGCTTGGCCGGGACGCAACAAGAGACCCAGTACTTC. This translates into CASSLAGTQQETQYF.

The CDR3 DNA reads TGTGCCAGCTCGCCCCGGGACACTGAAGCTTTCTTT. Translated: CASSPRDTEAFF. The chain uses TRBV25-1 and TRBJ1-1; D unclear. Between the trimmed V and J ends, which lost 8 bases and 3 bases, there was a span of 10 bases. Per germline, CDR1 MGHDK and CDR2 SYGVNS. The CDR3 length is 12 residues.

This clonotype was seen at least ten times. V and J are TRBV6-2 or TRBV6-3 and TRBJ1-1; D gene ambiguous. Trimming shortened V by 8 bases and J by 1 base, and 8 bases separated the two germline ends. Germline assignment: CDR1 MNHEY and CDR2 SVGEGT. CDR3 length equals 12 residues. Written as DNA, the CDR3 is TGTGCCAGCTGGGGAGGGAACACTGAAGCTTTCTTT. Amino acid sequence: CASWGGNTEAFF.

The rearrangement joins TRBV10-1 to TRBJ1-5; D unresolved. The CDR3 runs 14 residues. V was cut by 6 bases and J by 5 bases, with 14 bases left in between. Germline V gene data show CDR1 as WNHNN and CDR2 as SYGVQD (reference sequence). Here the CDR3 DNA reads TGCGCCAGCAGCGCCGGGTCCCCTGATCAGCCCCAGCATTTT. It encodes CASSAGSPDQPQHF.

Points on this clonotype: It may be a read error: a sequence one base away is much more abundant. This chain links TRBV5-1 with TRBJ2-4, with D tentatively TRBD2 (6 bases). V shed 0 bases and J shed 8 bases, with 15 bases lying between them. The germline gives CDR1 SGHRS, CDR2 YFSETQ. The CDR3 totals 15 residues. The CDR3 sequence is CASSLAGSGEDIQYF. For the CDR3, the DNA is TGCGCCAGCAGCTTGGCCGGCTCCGGGGAGGACATTCAGTACTTC.

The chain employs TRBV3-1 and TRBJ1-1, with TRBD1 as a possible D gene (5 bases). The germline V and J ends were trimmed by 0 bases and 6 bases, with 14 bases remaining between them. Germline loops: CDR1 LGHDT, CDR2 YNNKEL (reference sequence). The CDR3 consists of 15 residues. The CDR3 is CASSQDKAGVAEAFF. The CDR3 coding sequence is TGTGCCAGCAGCCAAGATAAGGCGGGGGTTGCTGAAGCTTTCTTT.

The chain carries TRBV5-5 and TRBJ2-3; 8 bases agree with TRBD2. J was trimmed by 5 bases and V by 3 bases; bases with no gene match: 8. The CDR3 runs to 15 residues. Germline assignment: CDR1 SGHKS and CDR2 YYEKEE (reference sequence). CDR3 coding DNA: TGTGCCAGCAGCTCCGGGGGGGTGGGGAAAGATACGCAGTATTTT. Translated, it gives CASSSGGVGKDTQYF.

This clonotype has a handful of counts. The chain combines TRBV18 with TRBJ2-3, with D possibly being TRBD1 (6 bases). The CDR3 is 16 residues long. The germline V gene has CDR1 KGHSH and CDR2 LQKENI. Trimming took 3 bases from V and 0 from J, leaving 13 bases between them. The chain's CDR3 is CASSPQTGASTDTQYF. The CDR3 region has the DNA TGTGCCAGCTCACCGCAGACAGGAGCTAGCACAGATACGCAGTATTTT. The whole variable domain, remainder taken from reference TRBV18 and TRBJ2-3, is NAGVMQNPRHLVRRRGQEARLRCSPMKGHSHVYWYRQLPEEGLKFMVYLQKENIIDESGMPKERFSAEFPKEGPSILRIQQVVRGDSAAYFCASSPQTGASTDTQYFGPGTRLTVL.

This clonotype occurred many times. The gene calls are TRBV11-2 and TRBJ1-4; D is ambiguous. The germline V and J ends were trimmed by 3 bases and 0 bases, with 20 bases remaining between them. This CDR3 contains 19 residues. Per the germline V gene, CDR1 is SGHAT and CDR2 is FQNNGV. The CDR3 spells CASSFSRLWRGATNEKLFF. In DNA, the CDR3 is TGTGCCAGCAGCTTTAGTCGGCTTTGGCGGGGAGCAACTAATGAAAAACTGTTTTTT. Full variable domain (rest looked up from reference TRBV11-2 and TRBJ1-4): EAGVAQSPRYKIIEKRQSVAFWCNPISGHATLYWYQQILGQGPKLLIQFQNNGVVDDSQLPKDRFSAERLKGVDSTLKIQPAKLEDSAVYLCASSFSRLWRGATNEKLFFGSGTQLSVL.

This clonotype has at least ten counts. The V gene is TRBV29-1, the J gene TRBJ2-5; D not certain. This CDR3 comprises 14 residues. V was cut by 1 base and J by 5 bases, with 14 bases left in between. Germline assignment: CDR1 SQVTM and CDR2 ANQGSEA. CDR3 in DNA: TGCAGCGTTGAAGTCTTCCAGATACGGGAGACCCAGTACTTC. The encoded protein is CSVEVFQIRETQYF.

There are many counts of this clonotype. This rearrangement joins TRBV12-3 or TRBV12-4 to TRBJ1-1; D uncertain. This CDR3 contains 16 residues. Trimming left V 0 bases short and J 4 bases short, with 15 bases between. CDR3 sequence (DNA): TGTGCCAGCAGTTTAGCGGTCGGCGCGTTGGGCACTGAAGCTTTCTTT. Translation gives CASSLAVGALGTEAFF.

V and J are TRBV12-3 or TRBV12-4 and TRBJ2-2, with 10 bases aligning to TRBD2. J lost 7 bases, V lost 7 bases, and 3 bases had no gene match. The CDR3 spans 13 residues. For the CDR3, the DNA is TGTGCCAGCACCCTAGCGGGGGACGGGGAGCTGTTTTTT. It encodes CASTLAGDGELFF.

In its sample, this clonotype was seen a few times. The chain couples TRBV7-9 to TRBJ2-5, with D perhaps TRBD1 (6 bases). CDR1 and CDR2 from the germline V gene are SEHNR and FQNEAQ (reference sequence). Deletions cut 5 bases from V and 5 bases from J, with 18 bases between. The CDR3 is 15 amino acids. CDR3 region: CASSPRGTTGETQYF. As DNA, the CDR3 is TGTGCCAGCAGCCCTAGGGGGACGACCGGGGAGACCCAGTACTTC. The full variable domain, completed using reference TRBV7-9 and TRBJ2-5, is DTGVSQNPRHKITKRGQNVTFRCDPISEHNRLYWYRQTLGQGPEFLTYFQNEAQLEKSRLLSDRFSAERPKGSFSTLEIQRTEQGDSAMYLCASSPRGTTGETQYFGPGTRLLVL.

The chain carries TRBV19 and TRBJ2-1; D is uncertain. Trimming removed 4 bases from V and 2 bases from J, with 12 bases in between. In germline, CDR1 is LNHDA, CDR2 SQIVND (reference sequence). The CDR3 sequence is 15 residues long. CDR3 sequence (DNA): TGTGCCAGTAGTAGCGCACTCGAGGCCTACAATGAGCAGTTCTTC. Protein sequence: CASSSALEAYNEQFF.

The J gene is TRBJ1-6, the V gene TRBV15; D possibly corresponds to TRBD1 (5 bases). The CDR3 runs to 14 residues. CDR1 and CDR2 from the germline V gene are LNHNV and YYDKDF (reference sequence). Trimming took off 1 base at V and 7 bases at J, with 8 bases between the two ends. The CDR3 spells CATSRGRGNSPLHF. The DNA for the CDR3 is TGTGCCACCAGCAGAGGACGGGGGAATTCACCCCTCCACTTT.